What follows describes a single T cell receptor beta chain. This sample is drawn from a study of blood T cell repertoires in COVID-19. About the study: Researchers got acute and convalescent COVID-19 samples from the United States, Italy and Spain.

Participants reported their clinical history, and cohort assignment relied on those reports. Among Cohort 3 donors, those recovered had two negative PCRs, clearance, or symptom resolution. This CDR3 has 13 residues. The ends were cut back, 5 bases at V and 8 bases at J, with 12 bases in the middle. The germline gives CDR1 KGHDR, CDR2 SFDVKD. Per the original methods: Estimates of nucleated cell counts were drawn from the amplification of reference gene primers. Data came from immunoSEQ multiplex PCR; TCRdb stores just in-frame clones and leaves some out. The V and J calls and clone size were taken over from that table, and D and trimming were inferred from the DNA. The sample has fewer than 400,000 clones, 89% seen once.

The specimen was PBMCs or T cells enriched from blood (not recorded which). The chain carries TRBV24-1 and TRBJ2-1, with a weak D call TRBD2 (6 bases). This receptor was identified in a man aged 60 to 75 who had recovered from COVID-19. The chain's CDR3 is CATSATTSYEQFF. CDR3 in DNA: TGTGCCACCAGTGCCACGACTAGTTATGAGCAGTTCTTC.